The T cell receptor (beta chain) under discussion was sequenced for a study of CD8+ T cells in alopecia areata. Study-level information: Treatment with tofacitinib (6 to 18 months) was followed by 6 months off drug.

The sample's treatment: oral pan-JAK inhibitor, 5-10 mg twice daily. As to this clone: Antigen unknown.

Findings of the study overall: Researchers report lesional scalp, most notably alopecia totalis/universalis, outstripped normal scalp in clonality. Persistence during tofacitinib was seen for many expanded lesional clones in scalp and blood. Scalp clonality decreased significantly with tofacitinib, and so did expanded CD8+ clones among the top 100.

Germline V gene sequence: CDR1 PRHDT, CDR2 FYEKMQ (reference sequence). This CDR3 has 17 residues. The ends lost 4 bases at V and 2 bases at J; junction bases unmatched: 12. TCR sequencing used cDNA made by reverse transcription of extracted RNA. Libraries were prepared by immunoSEQ multiplex PCR; TCRdb keeps only in-frame clonotypes and omits some of them. Of roughly 120,000 clones in the sample, 55% to 60% were seen once. J is TRBJ2-5 and V is TRBV13, with 8 bases matching TRBD2. This material consisted of CD4+ T cells sorted from blood, taken at week 24, from a patient treated with tofacitinib. The clonotype comes from a human donor with alopecia areata. CDR3 sequence (DNA): TGTGCCAGCAGCTCCCCACCTAGCGGGCGACTTCAAGAGACCCAGTACTTC. Its translation: CASSSPPSGRLQETQYF. Supplemented by reference TRBV13 and TRBJ2-5, the full variable domain reads AAGVIQSPRHLIKEKRETATLKCYPIPRHDTVYWYQQGPGQDPQFLISFYEKMQSDKGSIPDRFSAQQFSDYHSELNMSSLELGDSALYFCASSSPPSGRLQETQYFGPGTRLLVL.